This T cell receptor beta chain was sequenced in a study of siplizumab effects on memory and regulatory T cells. General study results and limits: The Treg-derived share of mappable alloreactive CD4+ clones averaged 68.8% with siplizumab and roughly 28% in controls. Naive T cells appeared more diverse than memory cells and seemed to be major alloresponse contributors. Researchers could map only a minor fraction of alloreactive clones to unstimulated subsets.

With respect to this clone: What it binds is not known.

TCR templates numbering approximately 94,000 were assayed per sample. Only in-frame clones appear in the TCRdb table, and some are missing; sequencing was by immunoSEQ multiplex PCR. The sample has around 72,000 clones, about 90% seen once. V was clipped by 3 bases and J by 5 bases; unmatched bases: 7. This CDR3 is built from 15 residues. In germline, CDR1 is MRHNA, CDR2 SNTAGT. The V call is TRBV6-4, the J call TRBJ2-1; 7 bases are shared with TRBD2. Input material: CD8+ T cells sorted from blood. This clonotype was obtained from a human donor in good health. In DNA form, the CDR3 reads TGTGCCAGCAGTGATATCGGGGGGACCCACAATGAGCAGTTCTTC. This gives the protein CASSDIGGTHNEQFF.